Below are 18 T cell receptor beta chains sequenced from a single sample in a study of OX40 agonist ivuxolimab in advanced cancers. Data came from immunoSEQ multiplex PCR; TCRdb stores just in-frame clones and leaves some out. The table shows tens of thousands of clones, with about 86% occurring only once. The input for sequencing was CD4+ or CD8+ T cells sorted from blood, taken in a trial of the OX40 agonist ivuxolimab. These receptors all come from an adult with an advanced solid tumor such as melanoma, head and neck, liver or kidney cancer.

This rearrangement joins TRBV19 to TRBJ1-5, with D maybe TRBD1 (5 bases). The V gene's germline CDR1 is LNHDA and CDR2 SQIVND (reference sequence). This CDR3 contains 14 residues. Trimming cost V 2 bases and J 10 bases, with 15 bases left between them. CDR3 protein: CASSISRESGPQHF. The CDR3 DNA reads as TGTGCCAGTAGTATAAGCAGGGAGTCCGGCCCCCAGCATTTT.

This clone occurred a few times. The gene calls are TRBV13 and TRBJ2-2; 9 bases fit TRBD2. Per the germline V gene, CDR1 is PRHDT and CDR2 is FYEKMQ (reference sequence). V lost 1 base and J lost 3; bases outside the gene matches: 6. The CDR3 consists of 17 residues. The chain's CDR3 is CASSLVEGLADTGELFF. The CDR3 DNA sequence: TGTGCCAGCAGCTTAGTAGAGGGACTAGCCGACACCGGGGAGCTGTTTTTT.

This chain links TRBV11-1 with TRBJ1-1, with a possible D match to TRBD1 (5 bases). The CDR3 extends over 15 amino acids. Germline loops: CDR1 SGHAT, CDR2 FQDESV (reference sequence). V dropped 4 bases and J dropped 5 bases, with 17 bases sitting between them. Here the CDR3 reads CASSYRRGVGTEAFF. CDR3 DNA: TGTGCCAGCAGCTACAGGCGGGGGGTTGGGACTGAAGCTTTCTTT.

The J gene is TRBJ1-5, the V gene TRBV7-2; TRBD1 might be the D (5 bases). CDR1 and CDR2 from the germline V gene are SGHTA and FQGNSA. The CDR3 is made up of 12 amino acids. V lost 5 bases and J lost 5, with 7 bases in between. The CDR3 is CASSLRDQPQHF. The CDR3, as DNA: TGTGCCAGCAGCCTCAGGGATCAGCCCCAGCATTTT.

The chain links TRBV4-2 to TRBJ1-3; D remains ambiguous. The CDR3 has 15 residues. The germline V gene encodes CDR1 LGHNA and CDR2 YNFKEQ. Between the trimmed V and J ends, which lost 0 bases and 0 bases, there was a span of 6 bases. The CDR3 here is CASSQERSSGNTIYF. For the CDR3, the DNA is TGTGCCAGCAGCCAAGAACGGAGCTCTGGAAACACCATATATTTT.

The chain combines TRBV6-6 with TRBJ1-2, with 10 bases aligning to TRBD1. The CDR3 spans 15 residues. V shed 5 bases and J 7 bases; nucleotides not matched to a gene: 10. The V gene's germline CDR1 is MNHNY and CDR2 SVGAGI (reference sequence). The CDR3 spells CASSQGDRGSGGYTF. The DNA of the CDR3 is TGTGCCAGCAGTCAAGGGGACAGGGGAAGTGGTGGCTACACCTTC.

This clone was picked up a small number of times. V usage is TRBV19 and J usage is TRBJ1-1, with D perhaps TRBD1 (5 bases). The ends were cut back, 4 bases at V and 0 bases at J, with 18 bases in the middle. The CDR3 sequence is 17 residues long. The germline CDR1 and CDR2 sequences are LNHDA and SQIVND (reference sequence). CDR3: CASSKEGPWGVNTEAFF. CDR3 coding DNA: TGTGCCAGTAGTAAGGAAGGCCCCTGGGGGGTGAACACTGAAGCTTTCTTT.

V gene TRBV19 combines with J gene TRBJ1-2; 7 nucleotides align to TRBD1. Germline trimming cut 5 bases from V and 4 bases from J; bases unmatched to any gene: 13. The germline gives CDR1 LNHDA, CDR2 SQIVND (reference sequence). This CDR3 region has 16 residues. The CDR3: CASSVGGGQLSYGYTF. CDR3 DNA sequence: TGTGCCAGTAGTGTCGGAGGGGGCCAGCTAAGCTATGGCTACACCTTC.

This clone turned up a few times. The J gene is TRBJ1-2, the V gene TRBV27; 9 nucleotides agree with TRBD1. CDR1 and CDR2 (germline): MNHEY, SMNVEV (reference sequence). V shed 5 bases and J 1 base; nucleotides not matched to a gene: 17. The CDR3 contains 19 residues. The CDR3 bases are TGTGCCAGCAGTGCACTTACCGGGACAGGGCCTCCGTTTAACTATGGCTACACCTTC. It encodes CASSALTGTGPPFNYGYTF.

The chain uses TRBV6-6 and TRBJ1-6; D uncertain. Germline V gene sequence: CDR1 MNHNY, CDR2 SVGAGI (reference sequence). The CDR3 is 14 amino acids. V lost 2 bases, J lost 5 bases, and 7 bases lay in between. DNA for the CDR3: TGTGCCAGCAGTTACGTACAGAATAATTCACCCCTCCACTTT. Its translation is CASSYVQNNSPLHF.

The chain employs TRBV11-2 and TRBJ2-3, with D unclear. CDR3 length: 14 amino acids. Deletions cut 0 bases from V and 8 bases from J, with 12 bases between. Germline V lookup: CDR1 SGHAT, CDR2 FQNNGV. The CDR3 bases are TGTGCCAGCAGCTTAGATCTGGTTTCGGGTACGCAGTATTTT. This codes for CASSLDLVSGTQYF.

V is TRBV14 and J is TRBJ2-5; D might be TRBD2 (5 bases). The CDR3 covers 14 residues. The germline gives CDR1 SGHDN, CDR2 FVKESK. V shed 4 bases and J shed 1 base, with 10 bases lying between them. This CDR3 reads CASSRRGSQETQYF. The DNA for the CDR3 is TGTGCCAGCAGCCGACGGGGAAGCCAAGAGACCCAGTACTTC.

This clone appeared a few times. The CDR3 bases are TGTGCCATCAGTGAGACGAAGGGTTCACCCCTCCACTTT. Translation gives CAISETKGSPLHF. The genes are TRBV10-3 and TRBJ1-6; D remains ambiguous. Germline V lookup: CDR1 ENHRY, CDR2 SYGVKD. CDR3 size: 13 residues. Trimming cost V 2 bases and J 9 bases, with 8 bases left between them.

The chain uses TRBV11-2 and TRBJ1-2, with 8 positions matching TRBD1. With 5 bases clipped from V and 3 bases from J, the junction kept 8 bases outside the gene matches. CDR3 length equals 15 residues. Germline CDR1 is SGHAT and CDR2 is FQNNGV. CDR3 sequence reads: CASSQQDRVYYGYTF. The CDR3 coding sequence is TGTGCCAGCAGCCAACAGGACAGGGTATACTATGGCTACACCTTC.

This chain links TRBV2 with TRBJ1-1; 8 bases are a match to TRBD1. The V segment lost 9 bases and the J segment 1 base; nucleotides outside the gene matches: 7. The germline gives CDR1 SNHLY, CDR2 FYNNEI. The CDR3 has 14 amino acids. The CDR3 reads CASCKTGANTEAFF. CDR3 in DNA: TGTGCCAGTTGTAAGACAGGGGCGAACACTGAAGCTTTCTTT.

V usage is TRBV7-3 and J usage is TRBJ2-1, with 9 positions matching TRBD2. CDR3 size: 15 residues. Trimming at V came to 5 bases and at J to 4 bases, leaving 6 bases not matched to a gene. Germline CDR1 is SGHTA and CDR2 is FQGTGA. The CDR3 sequence: CASSRSSGEYNEQFF. The CDR3 nucleotides read TGTGCCAGCAGCCGATCTAGCGGGGAGTACAATGAGCAGTTCTTC.

This clone was seen a single time. The chain combines TRBV29-1 with TRBJ2-5; tentative D call: TRBD1 (5 bases). V was clipped by 5 bases and J by 5 bases, with 12 bases between them. This CDR3 has 12 amino acids. The V gene's germline CDR1 is SQVTM and CDR2 ANQGSEA. CDR3 sequence: CSVSVAGETQYF. The CDR3 DNA reads TGCAGCGTTTCGGTGGCAGGGGAGACCCAGTACTTC.

V and J are TRBV5-6 and TRBJ2-7, with D maybe TRBD1 (6 bases). Trimming took 0 bases from V and 3 from J, leaving 10 bases between them. The CDR3 spans 14 residues. The germline CDR1 and CDR2 sequences are SGHDT and YYEEEE. DNA of the CDR3: TGTGCCAGCAGCTTGGACAGGGTCTACTACGAGCAGTACTTC. As protein: CASSLDRVYYEQYF. The whole variable domain, remainder taken from reference TRBV5-6 and TRBJ2-7, is DAGVTQSPTHLIKTRGQQVTLRCSPKSGHDTVSWYQQALGQGPQFIFQYYEEEERQRGNFPDRFSGHQFPNYSSELNVNALLLGDSALYLCASSLDRVYYEQYFGPGTRLTVT.